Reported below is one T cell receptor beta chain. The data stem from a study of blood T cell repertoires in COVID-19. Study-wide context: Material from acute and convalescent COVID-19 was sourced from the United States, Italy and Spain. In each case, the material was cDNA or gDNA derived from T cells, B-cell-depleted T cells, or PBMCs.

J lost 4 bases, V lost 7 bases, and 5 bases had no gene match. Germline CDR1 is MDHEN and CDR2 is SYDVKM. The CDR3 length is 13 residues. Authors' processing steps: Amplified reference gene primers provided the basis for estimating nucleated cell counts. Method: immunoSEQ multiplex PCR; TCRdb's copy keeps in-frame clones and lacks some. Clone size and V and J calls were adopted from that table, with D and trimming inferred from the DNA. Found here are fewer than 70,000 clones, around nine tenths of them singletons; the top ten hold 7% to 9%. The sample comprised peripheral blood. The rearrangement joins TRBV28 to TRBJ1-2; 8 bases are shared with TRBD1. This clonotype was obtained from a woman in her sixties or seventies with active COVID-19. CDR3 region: CASIRGPGYGYTF. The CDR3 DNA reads TGTGCCAGCATCAGGGGGCCCGGCTATGGCTACACCTTC.